The rows below give T cell receptor beta chains drawn from one sample of a study of neurological immune-mediated disorders. TCRdb redid the calling of the 5' RACE reads with MiXCR, one entry per CDR3 protein. The sample records tens of thousands of distinct CDR3 sequences, about 7% being singletons. Sample: PBMCs. The receptors here all came from a middle-aged woman in good health. Both conserved end residues are part of each CDR3. The D gene is left open where the match is weak. The size entry is marked missing in some rows and otherwise reads once, few, many or a size class.

cdr3_nt,cdr3_aa,clone_size,v_call,d_call,j_call
TGCGCCAGCAGAGTTGGGATAGCGGGAAAAACAGATACGCAGTATTTT,CASRVGIAGKTDTQYF,many,TRBV5-1,TRBD2,TRBJ2-3
TGTGCCATCAGTGATCCCGGAGGGACCCAGTACTTC,CAISDPGGTQYF,many,TRBV10-3,.,TRBJ2-5
TGTGCCAGCTCCGGGACTAGCGGCTACGAGCAGTACTTC,CASSGTSGYEQYF,many,TRBV7-9,TRBD2,TRBJ2-7
TGTGCCAGCGGATGGGCGTCCTACGAGCAGTACTTC,CASGWASYEQYF,many,TRBV28,.,TRBJ2-7
TGCAGTGCTAGAGGGGTTCAGCCCCAGCATTTT,CSARGVQPQHF,many,TRBV20-1,.,TRBJ1-5
TGTGCCAGCAGCTCGTACACCGGGACAGGGGCCTATGGCTACACCTTC,CASSSYTGTGAYGYTF,many,TRBV7-8,TRBD1,TRBJ1-2
TGTGCCAGCAGCCAAAACGGCGCCCAGGCCGGGGAGCTGTTTTTT,CASSQNGAQAGELFF,.,TRBV14,.,TRBJ2-2
TGTGCCAGCAGGCCCCCCGGGACAGGGGGCGATTGGGAGACCCAGTACTTC,CASRPPGTGGDWETQYF,many,TRBV28,TRBD1,TRBJ2-5
TGTGCCATCAGGGGGGGGGCGCGGGAGACCCAGTACTTC,CAIRGGARETQYF,many,TRBV10-3,.,TRBJ2-5
TGTGCCAGCAGCTACAGAGTTAACACTGAAGCTTTCTTT,CASSYRVNTEAFF,many,TRBV7-2,.,TRBJ1-1
TGTGCCAGCAGCCCCGGGACAGGGCGCCACTACACCTTC,CASSPGTGRHYTF,many,TRBV7-2,TRBD1,TRBJ1-2
TGCGCCAGCAGCCCGGACTCGAGGGACACGCAGTATTTT,CASSPDSRDTQYF,many,TRBV4-1,.,TRBJ2-3
TGTGCCAGCAGCACGCCGGGACTAGCATCGGTTGAGCAGTTCTTC,CASSTPGLASVEQFF,many,TRBV5-5,TRBD2,TRBJ2-1
TGTGCCAGCAGCTTGGGGCACAAAAACATTCAGTACTTC,CASSLGHKNIQYF,many,TRBV5-6,.,TRBJ2-4
TGTGCCAGCAGCTTGAAGGGGAGGAACGAGCAGTACTTC,CASSLKGRNEQYF,many,TRBV5-6,.,TRBJ2-7
TGTGCCAGCAGGGATAAGAACAGGGGAACCGGGGTGCTGTTTTTT,CASRDKNRGTGVLFF,.,TRBV7-9,TRBD1,TRBJ2-2
TGCGCCAATCTCCGGGGATTGGGCAATCAGCCCCAGCATTTT,CANLRGLGNQPQHF,.,TRBV10-1,.,TRBJ1-5
TGCGCCAGCAGCTTGGAGTCGGCCCCGCAAGAGACCCAGTACTTC,CASSLESAPQETQYF,many,TRBV5-1,.,TRBJ2-5
TGCAGTGCTAGAGTAGAGCGGGGCTCTCGGAATGAGCAGTTCTTC,CSARVERGSRNEQFF,many,TRBV20-1,TRBD2,TRBJ2-1
TGCAGTGCTAGAGACCTAGCGGGGGGGCCAGATACGCAGTATTTT,CSARDLAGGPDTQYF,many,TRBV20-1,TRBD2,TRBJ2-3
TGCGCCAGCAGTGTGGGGGGGGATGAGCAGTTCTTC,CASSVGGDEQFF,many,TRBV10-2,TRBD2,TRBJ2-1
TGTGCCAGCAGCAAAGACAGAGGAGAGCAGTACTTC,CASSKDRGEQYF,many,TRBV7-3,.,TRBJ2-7
TGTGCCAGCAGCTCGGGACAGCAAGAGACCCAGTACTTC,CASSSGQQETQYF,many,TRBV7-9,TRBD1,TRBJ2-5
TGTGCCAGCAGTTATCAGCCTAACACTGAAGCTTTCTTT,CASSYQPNTEAFF,many,TRBV6-5,.,TRBJ1-1
TGTGCCAGCAGGGGCGGGATAGCCTACAATGAGCAGTTCTTC,CASRGGIAYNEQFF,many,TRBV6-1,.,TRBJ2-1
TGTGCCAGCAGTCGACCTACCTATCAGCCCCAGCATTTT,CASSRPTYQPQHF,many,TRBV28,.,TRBJ1-5
TGTGCCAGCAGTGACTCGGCTAGCGGGGGGCCCGATACGCAGTATTTT,CASSDSASGGPDTQYF,many,TRBV6-4,TRBD2,TRBJ2-3
TGTGCCAGCAGTTCTAGTTCCTCTGGGGCCAACGTCCTGACTTTC,CASSSSSSGANVLTF,many,TRBV6-1,.,TRBJ2-6
TGTGCCAGCAGTTCCGGGCCCCCTAACTATGGCTACACCTTC,CASSSGPPNYGYTF,many,TRBV12-3/TRBV12-4,.,TRBJ1-2
TGTGCCAGCAAGGACCGCACAGATACGCAGTATTTT,CASKDRTDTQYF,many,TRBV6-5,.,TRBJ2-3
TGTGCCAGCAGCGGGGTGGTTGGGGCCGGGGAGCTGTTTTTT,CASSGVVGAGELFF,many,TRBV2,.,TRBJ2-2
TGTGCCACCAGTGATTCCTATGAGCAGTTCTTC,CATSDSYEQFF,many,TRBV24-1,.,TRBJ2-1
TGTGCCAGCAGTACACCGGGACAGGCGAACACCGGGGAGCTGTTTTTT,CASSTPGQANTGELFF,many,TRBV6-2/TRBV6-3,TRBD1,TRBJ2-2
TGTGCTGTCCCGGGACCGAAGACCGGGGAGCTGTTTTTT,CAVPGPKTGELFF,many,TRBV7-7,.,TRBJ2-2
TGTGCCAGCAGCCTCAAGCGGGGGAGGGTCGAGACCCAGTACTTC,CASSLKRGRVETQYF,many,TRBV2,TRBD2,TRBJ2-5
TGTGCCAGCAGTTTATCCGGGGATAGCAATCAGCCCCAGCATTTT,CASSLSGDSNQPQHF,.,TRBV27,.,TRBJ1-5